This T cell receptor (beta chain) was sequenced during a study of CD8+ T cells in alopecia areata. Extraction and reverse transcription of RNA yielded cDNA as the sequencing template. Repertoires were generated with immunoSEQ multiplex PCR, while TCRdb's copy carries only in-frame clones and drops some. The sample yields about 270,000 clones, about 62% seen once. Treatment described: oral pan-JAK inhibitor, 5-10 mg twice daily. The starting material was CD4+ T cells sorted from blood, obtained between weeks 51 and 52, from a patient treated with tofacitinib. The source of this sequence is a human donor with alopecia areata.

The DNA of the CDR3 is TGTGCCACCAGCACCGGGGGGATCGGGAGTTATCAGCCCCAGCATTTT. It encodes CATSTGGIGSYQPQHF. V and J are TRBV15 and TRBJ1-5; a possible D gene is TRBD1 (5 bases). The CDR3 length is 16 residues. Germline CDR1 and CDR2: LNHNV and YYDKDF (reference sequence). V gave up 4 bases and J gave up 5 bases, with 18 bases separating them.